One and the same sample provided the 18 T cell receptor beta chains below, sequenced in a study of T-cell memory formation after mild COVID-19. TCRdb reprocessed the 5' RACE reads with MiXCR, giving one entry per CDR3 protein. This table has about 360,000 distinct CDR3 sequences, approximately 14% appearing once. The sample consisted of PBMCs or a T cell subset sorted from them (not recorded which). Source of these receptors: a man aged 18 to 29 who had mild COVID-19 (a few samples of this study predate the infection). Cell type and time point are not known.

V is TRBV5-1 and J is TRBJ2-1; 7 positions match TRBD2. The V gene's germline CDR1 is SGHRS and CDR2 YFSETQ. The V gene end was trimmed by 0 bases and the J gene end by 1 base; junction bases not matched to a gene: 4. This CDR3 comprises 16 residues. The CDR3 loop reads CASSLAGGGSYNEQFF. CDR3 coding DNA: TGCGCCAGCAGCTTGGCCGGCGGGGGTTCCTACAATGAGCAGTTCTTC.

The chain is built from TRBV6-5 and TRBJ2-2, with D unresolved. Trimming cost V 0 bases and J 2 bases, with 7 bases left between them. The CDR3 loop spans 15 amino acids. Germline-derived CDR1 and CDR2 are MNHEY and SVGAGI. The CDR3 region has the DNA TGTGCCAGCAGTTACTCCACAGAAAACACCGGGGAGCTGTTTTTT. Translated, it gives CASSYSTENTGELFF.

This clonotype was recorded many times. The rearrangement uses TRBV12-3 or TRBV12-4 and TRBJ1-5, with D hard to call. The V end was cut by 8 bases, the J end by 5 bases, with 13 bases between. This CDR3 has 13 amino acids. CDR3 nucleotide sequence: TGTGCCAGCCGCCGGAGGGCGGATCAGCCCCAGCATTTT. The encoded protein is CASRRRADQPQHF.

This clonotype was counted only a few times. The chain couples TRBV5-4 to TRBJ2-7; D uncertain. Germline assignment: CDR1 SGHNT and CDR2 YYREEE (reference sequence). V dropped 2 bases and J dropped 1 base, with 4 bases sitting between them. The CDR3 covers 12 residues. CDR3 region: CASSLWSYEQYV. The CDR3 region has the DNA TGTGCCAGCAGCTTATGGTCCTACGAGCAGTACGTC.

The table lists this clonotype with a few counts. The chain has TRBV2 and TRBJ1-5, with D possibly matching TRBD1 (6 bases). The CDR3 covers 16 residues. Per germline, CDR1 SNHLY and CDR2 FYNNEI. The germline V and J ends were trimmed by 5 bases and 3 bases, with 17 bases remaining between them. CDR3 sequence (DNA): TGTGCCAGCAGTCCCCTCTGGGACACCCCCAATCAGCCCCAGCATTTT. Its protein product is CASSPLWDTPNQPQHF.

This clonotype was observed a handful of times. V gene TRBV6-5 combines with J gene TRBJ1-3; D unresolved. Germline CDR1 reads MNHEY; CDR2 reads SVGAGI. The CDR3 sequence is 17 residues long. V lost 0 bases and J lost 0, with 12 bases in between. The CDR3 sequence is CASSYSIPPYSGNTIYF. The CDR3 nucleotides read TGTGCCAGCAGTTACTCGATCCCACCCTACTCTGGAAACACCATATATTTT.

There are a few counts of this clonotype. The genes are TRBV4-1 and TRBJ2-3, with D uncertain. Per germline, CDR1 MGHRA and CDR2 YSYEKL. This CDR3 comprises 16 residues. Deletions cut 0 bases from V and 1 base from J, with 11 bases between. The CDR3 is CASSQDNELRTDTQYF. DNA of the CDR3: TGCGCCAGCAGCCAAGATAATGAGCTACGCACAGATACGCAGTATTTT.

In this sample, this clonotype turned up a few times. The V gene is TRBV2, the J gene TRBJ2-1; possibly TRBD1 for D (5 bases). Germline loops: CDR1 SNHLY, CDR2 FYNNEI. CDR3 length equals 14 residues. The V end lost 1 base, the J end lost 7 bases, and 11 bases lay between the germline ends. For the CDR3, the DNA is TGTGCCAGCAGTGAAGTAGGCAGGGTGAATGAGCAGTTCTTC. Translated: CASSEVGRVNEQFF.

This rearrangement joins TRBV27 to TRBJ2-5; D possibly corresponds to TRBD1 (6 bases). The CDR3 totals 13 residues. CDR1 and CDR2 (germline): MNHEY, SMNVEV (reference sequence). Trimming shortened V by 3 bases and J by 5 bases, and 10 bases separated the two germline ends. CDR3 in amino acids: CASSFLDSETQYF. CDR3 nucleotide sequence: TGTGCCAGCAGTTTTCTGGACAGCGAGACCCAGTACTTC.

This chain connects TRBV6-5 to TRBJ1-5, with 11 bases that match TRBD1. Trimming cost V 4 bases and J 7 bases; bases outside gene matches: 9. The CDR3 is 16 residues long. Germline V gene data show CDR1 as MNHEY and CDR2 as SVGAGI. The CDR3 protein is CASSSSGTGGRQPQHF. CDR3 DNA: TGTGCCAGCAGTTCATCCGGGACAGGGGGAAGGCAGCCCCAGCATTTT.

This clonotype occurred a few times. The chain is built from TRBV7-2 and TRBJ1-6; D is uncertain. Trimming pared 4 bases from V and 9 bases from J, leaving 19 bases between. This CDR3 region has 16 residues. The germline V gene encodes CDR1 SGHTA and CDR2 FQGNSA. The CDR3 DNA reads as TGTGCCAGCAGCTCCAATGCGGCCAGCGTTGGTTCACCCCTCCACTTT. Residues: CASSSNAASVGSPLHF.

The CDR3 region is CSVETGGSGYTF. DNA of the CDR3: TGCAGCGTTGAGACAGGGGGTTCGGGCTACACCTTC. The V and J genes are TRBV29-1 and TRBJ1-2; 9 bases agree with TRBD1. This CDR3 is 12 amino acids long. Germline CDR1 reads SQVTM; CDR2 reads ANQGSEA. The junction had 4 bases not matched to a gene; V was cut back by 3 bases and J by 8 bases.

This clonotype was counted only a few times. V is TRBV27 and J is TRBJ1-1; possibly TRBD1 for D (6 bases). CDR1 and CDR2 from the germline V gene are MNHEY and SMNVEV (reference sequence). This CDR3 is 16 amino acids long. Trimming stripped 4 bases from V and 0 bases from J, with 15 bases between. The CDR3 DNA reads TGTGCCAGCAGTTGGAGGGGGGGCCGGATGAACACTGAAGCTTTCTTT. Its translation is CASSWRGGRMNTEAFF.

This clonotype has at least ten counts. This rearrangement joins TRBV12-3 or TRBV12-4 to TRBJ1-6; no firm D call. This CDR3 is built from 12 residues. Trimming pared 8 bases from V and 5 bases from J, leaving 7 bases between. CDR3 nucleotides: TGTGCCAGCGGTCAGAATAATTCACCCCTCCACTTT. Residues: CASGQNNSPLHF.

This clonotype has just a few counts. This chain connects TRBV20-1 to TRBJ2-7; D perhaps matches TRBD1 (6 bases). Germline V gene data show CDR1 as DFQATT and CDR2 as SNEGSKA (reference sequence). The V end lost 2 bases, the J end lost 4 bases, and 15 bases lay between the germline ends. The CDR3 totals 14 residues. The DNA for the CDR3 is TGCAGTGCTAGAACACAAAATACAGGGTACGAGCAGTACTTC. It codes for CSARTQNTGYEQYF.

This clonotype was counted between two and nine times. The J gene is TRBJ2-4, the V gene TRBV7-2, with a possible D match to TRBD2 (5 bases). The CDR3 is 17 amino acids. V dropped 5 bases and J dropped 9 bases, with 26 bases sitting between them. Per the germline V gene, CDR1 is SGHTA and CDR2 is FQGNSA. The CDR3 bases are TGTGCCAGCAGCACCCCCCGGTGGGTCCCCGAGGGCGGCATTCAGTACTTC. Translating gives CASSTPRWVPEGGIQYF.

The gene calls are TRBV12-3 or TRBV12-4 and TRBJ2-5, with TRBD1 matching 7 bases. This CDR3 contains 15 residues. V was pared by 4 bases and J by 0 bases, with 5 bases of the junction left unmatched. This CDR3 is CASSYRGRYQETQYF. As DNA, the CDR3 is TGTGCCAGCAGTTACAGGGGAAGGTACCAAGAGACCCAGTACTTC.

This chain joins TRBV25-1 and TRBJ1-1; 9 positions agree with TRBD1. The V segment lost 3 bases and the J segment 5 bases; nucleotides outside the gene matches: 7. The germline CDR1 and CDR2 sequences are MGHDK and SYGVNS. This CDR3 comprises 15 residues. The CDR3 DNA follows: TGTGCCAGCAGTGACTCAAGGACAGGGGCGACTGAAGCTTTCTTT. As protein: CASSDSRTGATEAFF.